Each of the 25 T cell receptor beta chains below was sequenced from the same sample in a study of identical twins. TCRdb itself ran the 5' RACE reads through MiXCR, one entry per CDR3 protein. The data hold around 550,000 distinct CDR3 sequences, with 13% to 15% observed a single time. These data also formed part of another study, on yellow fever vaccine responses in identical twins.

The sequenced material came from CD4+ T cells sorted from blood. The receptors derive from a woman between 18 and 29 years old in good health.

This clonotype was picked up many times. V gene TRBV12-3 or TRBV12-4 combines with J gene TRBJ2-6, with D possibly TRBD2 on 6 matching bases. V shed 4 bases and J shed 0 bases, with 10 bases lying between them. The CDR3 is made up of 16 amino acids. The CDR3 DNA reads as TGTGCCAGCAGTTACAGGAGGGACTCTGGGGCCAACGTCCTGACTTTC. Amino acids: CASSYRRDSGANVLTF.

V usage is TRBV28 and J usage is TRBJ1-5; 7 nucleotides align to TRBD1. There are 16 residues in the CDR3. Germline V gene lookup returns CDR1 MDHEN and CDR2 SYDVKM. V dropped 5 bases and J dropped 8; count of bases not matched to a gene: 15. As DNA, the CDR3 is TGTGCCAGCAGTCCGAGGGGGCGCGGTCGGGAGGAGCCCCAGCATTTT. Translation gives CASSPRGRGREEPQHF.

This clonotype appeared a few times. DNA of the CDR3: TGTGCCAGCAGCGTAGACCCGGGACCTAAGAACACTGAAGCTTTCTTT. Its translation: CASSVDPGPKNTEAFF. This chain connects TRBV9 to TRBJ1-1, with TRBD1 as a possible D gene (5 bases). The CDR3 contains 16 residues. Between the trimmed V and J ends, which lost 0 bases and 1 base, there was a span of 13 bases. The germline gives CDR1 SGDLS, CDR2 YYNGEE.

In this sample, this clonotype turned up a few times. The V and J genes are TRBV5-1 and TRBJ2-3; D unclear. Trimming took 3 bases from V and 2 from J, leaving 7 bases between them. Germline CDR1 reads SGHRS; CDR2 reads YFSETQ. The CDR3 has 13 residues. The DNA of the CDR3 is TGCGCCAGCAGCTCCATGAACACAGATACGCAGTATTTT. Translation gives CASSSMNTDTQYF.

The DNA for the CDR3 is TGTGCCAGCCGAGCGGACCAAGAGACCCAGTACTTC. It translates to CASRADQETQYF. The chain is built from TRBV28 and TRBJ2-5; tentative D call: TRBD2 (5 bases). Germline values: CDR1 MDHEN, CDR2 SYDVKM. Trimming pared 8 bases from V and 0 bases from J, leaving 7 bases between. The CDR3 is made up of 12 amino acids.

DNA for the CDR3: TGTGCCAGCAGCCAAGACGCACCGGGACTAGTAGCCAAAAACATTCAGTACTTC. Encoded protein: CASSQDAPGLVAKNIQYF. V usage is TRBV3-1 and J usage is TRBJ2-4; 8 nucleotides match TRBD2. J gave up 0 bases and V 0 bases, and 7 bases lay outside the gene matches. Germline V gene lookup returns CDR1 LGHDT and CDR2 YNNKEL (reference sequence). The CDR3 runs to 18 residues. The entire variable domain, with the rest obtained from reference TRBV3-1 and TRBJ2-4, is as follows: DTAVSQTPKYLVTQMGNDKSIKCEQNLGHDTMYWYKQDSKKFLKIMFSYNNKELIINETVPNRFSPKSPDKAHLNLHINSLELGDSAVYFCASSQDAPGLVAKNIQYFGAGTRLSVL.

This clonotype was detected only a few times. The rearrangement links TRBV5-1 to TRBJ2-2, with a weak D call TRBD1 (5 bases). Germline V gives CDR1 SGHRS, CDR2 YFSETQ. With 0 bases removed from V and 6 bases from J, the gap between germline ends came to 12 bases. The CDR3 spans 15 residues. CDR3 sequence (DNA): TGCGCCAGCAGCTTGGGGCAGGGTCACCCCGGGGAGCTGTTTTTT. It encodes CASSLGQGHPGELFF.

This chain connects TRBV27 to TRBJ2-2; no firm D call. Germline V lookup: CDR1 MNHEY, CDR2 SMNVEV (reference sequence). V lost 0 bases and J 6 bases, leaving 5 bases between the germline ends. The CDR3 totals 13 residues. The CDR3 sequence: CASSLSMPGELFF. DNA for the CDR3: TGTGCCAGCAGTTTATCCATGCCCGGGGAGCTGTTTTTT.

This rearrangement joins TRBV28 to TRBJ2-5, with D unresolved. V gave up 1 base and J gave up 2 bases, with 5 bases separating them. The CDR3 runs 13 residues. From germline, CDR1 is MDHEN and CDR2 SYDVKM. Written as DNA, the CDR3 is TGTGCCAGCAGTTTATTTAAACAAGAGACCCAGTACTTC. Its translation is CASSLFKQETQYF.

The table lists this clonotype with many counts. The chain carries TRBV11-2 and TRBJ2-1, with D possibly TRBD2 on 6 matching bases. CDR1 SGHAT and CDR2 FQNNGV come from the germline V gene. This CDR3 spans 15 amino acids. The V end lost 0 bases, the J end lost 7 bases, and 13 bases lay between the germline ends. CDR3 protein: CASSLDAGSLNEQFF. CDR3 nucleotide sequence: TGTGCCAGCAGCTTAGATGCGGGGTCATTAAATGAGCAGTTCTTC.

V usage is TRBV10-3 and J usage is TRBJ2-1; a possible D gene is TRBD2 (7 bases). Trimming shortened V by 6 bases and J by 1 base, and 16 bases separated the two germline ends. CDR1 and CDR2 from the germline V gene are ENHRY and SYGVKD. This CDR3 has 16 amino acids. The CDR3 loop is CAIRSGGPGSYNEQFF. The CDR3 coding sequence is TGTGCCATCAGATCGGGGGGCCCTGGATCCTACAATGAGCAGTTCTTC.

This clonotype occurred a few times. The CDR3 bases are TGTGCCAGCAGCTTAGACGGTACAACTAGTGAACAGTACTTC. It is translated as CASSLDGTTSEQYF. This chain connects TRBV11-2 to TRBJ2-7; maybe TRBD2 (5 bases). The CDR3 runs 14 residues. Trimming took 0 bases from V and 10 from J, leaving 16 bases between them. Germline V gives CDR1 SGHAT, CDR2 FQNNGV.

This chain uses TRBV9 with TRBJ2-5; 7 positions match TRBD2. CDR3 length equals 14 residues. J lost 2 bases, V lost 0 bases, and 1 base had no gene match. Germline V gene data show CDR1 as SGDLS and CDR2 as YYNGEE. Here the CDR3 DNA reads TGTGCCAGCAGCGTAGGCGGGGGTCAAGAGACCCAGTACTTC. Translating gives CASSVGGGQETQYF.

The V gene is TRBV10-3, the J gene TRBJ2-2; a possible D gene is TRBD1 (6 bases). The germline V gene has CDR1 ENHRY and CDR2 SYGVKD. The CDR3 totals 15 residues. Trimming cost V 6 bases and J 0 bases, with 11 bases left between them. The CDR3 region has the DNA TGTGCCATCAGAAGGGACAACTCGAACACCGGGGAGCTGTTTTTT. Its translation is CAIRRDNSNTGELFF.

The J gene is TRBJ2-5, the V gene TRBV2, with D unclear. Trimming pared 3 bases from V and 5 bases from J, leaving 7 bases between. CDR3 length equals 12 residues. Germline CDR1 SNHLY, CDR2 FYNNEI. The CDR3 spells CASSDGLETQYF. DNA of the CDR3: TGTGCCAGCAGTGACGGCCTCGAGACCCAGTACTTC.

This clonotype has at least ten counts. This chain connects TRBV29-1 to TRBJ1-5; 9 bases fit TRBD1. V lost 4 bases, J lost 1 base, and 2 bases stayed unmatched. The CDR3 contains 14 residues. The germline V gene has CDR1 SQVTM and CDR2 ANQGSEA. The CDR3 nucleotides are TGCAGCGTTGCACAGGGGGCAAGCAATCAGCCCCAGCATTTT. Translated: CSVAQGASNQPQHF. The full variable domain, rest sourced from reference TRBV29-1 and TRBJ1-5, is SAVISQKPSRDICQRGTSLTIQCQVDSQVTMMFWYRQQPGQSLTLIATANQGSEATYESGFVIDKFPISRPNLTFSTLTVSNMSPEDSSIYLCSVAQGASNQPQHFGDGTRLSIL.

This clonotype was detected a few times. The chain employs TRBV14 and TRBJ2-7; 12 bases are a match to TRBD2. Germline CDR1 is SGHDN and CDR2 is FVKESK. Losses at the gene ends were 2 bases for V and 1 base for J; bases not matched to a gene: 3. The CDR3 length is 16 residues. CDR3 sequence: CASSQLLAGGSYEQYF. CDR3 bases: TGTGCCAGCAGCCAATTACTAGCGGGAGGATCCTACGAGCAGTACTTC. Supplemented by reference TRBV14 and TRBJ2-7, the full variable domain reads EAGVTQFPSHSVIEKGQTVTLRCDPISGHDNLYWYRRVMGKEIKFLLHFVKESKQDESGMPNNRFLAERTGGTYSTLKVQPAELEDSGVYFCASSQLLAGGSYEQYFGPGTRLTVT.

The table lists this clonotype with many counts. For the CDR3, the DNA is TGTGCCAGCAGTTTGAGGTCAGAATATAATTCACCCCTCCACTTT. It specifies CASSLRSEYNSPLHF. The rearrangement uses TRBV12-3 or TRBV12-4 and TRBJ1-6; no definite D call. This CDR3 is 15 amino acids long. The V and J ends lost 3 bases and 4 bases respectively, with 10 bases between them.

The chain is built from TRBV20-1 and TRBJ1-4; 7 positions match TRBD1. The V gene end was trimmed by 6 bases and the J gene end by 8 bases; junction bases not matched to a gene: 15. This CDR3 region has 15 residues. CDR1 and CDR2 from the germline V gene are DFQATT and SNEGSKA (reference sequence). CDR3 DNA: TGCAGTGCCCCCGGGGCCACAGGGGTACGCGAAAAACTGTTTTTT. It is translated as CSAPGATGVREKLFF.

This clonotype appeared a few times. The chain recombines TRBV3-1 with TRBJ1-1, with 9 bases aligning to TRBD1. There are 14 residues in the CDR3. J gave up 5 bases and V 1 base, and 2 bases lay outside the gene matches. Germline V lookup: CDR1 LGHDT, CDR2 YNNKEL (reference sequence). CDR3 protein: CASSQVDRGTEAFF. The CDR3 DNA reads as TGTGCCAGCAGCCAAGTGGACAGGGGTACTGAAGCTTTCTTT.

This clonotype was counted at least ten times. This chain's CDR3 is CASSPRTGITDTQYF. CDR3 DNA: TGTGCCAGCAGTCCGAGGACAGGGATTACAGATACGCAGTATTTT. The chain employs TRBV28 and TRBJ2-3, with 8 nucleotides matching TRBD1. Per the germline V gene, CDR1 is MDHEN and CDR2 is SYDVKM. J gave up 3 bases and V 5 bases, and 7 bases lay outside the gene matches. This CDR3 spans 15 amino acids.

This clonotype has just a few counts. DNA for the CDR3: TGCAGCGTTGAGGTGGGACATACATCCTACGAGCAGTACTTC. It specifies CSVEVGHTSYEQYF. The chain links TRBV29-1 to TRBJ2-7; possible D gene TRBD1, 6 bases. Germline V gene sequence: CDR1 SQVTM, CDR2 ANQGSEA. V was trimmed by 3 bases and J by 1 base, leaving 13 bases between them. There are 14 residues in the CDR3.

The table lists this clonotype with a few counts. This sequence joins TRBV7-9 and TRBJ1-1, with D perhaps TRBD1 (6 bases). V was trimmed by 5 bases and J by 1 base, leaving 14 bases between them. The CDR3 consists of 15 residues. CDR1 and CDR2 from the germline V gene are SEHNR and FQNEAQ (reference sequence). The CDR3 DNA reads as TGTGCCAGCAGCCATCACAGGGATGGGAACACTGAAGCTTTCTTT. Its translation: CASSHHRDGNTEAFF.

This chain links TRBV24-1 with TRBJ2-1; D is tentatively TRBD1 or TRBD2 (5 bases each). V lost 9 bases to trimming and J lost 2 bases, with 16 bases between them. The CDR3 contains 15 residues. Germline-derived CDR1 and CDR2 are KGHDR and SFDVKD. The chain's CDR3 is CATSEGRATYNEQFF. The CDR3 bases are TGTGCCACCTCCGAGGGACGGGCCACCTACAATGAGCAGTTCTTC.

The genes are TRBV11-2 and TRBJ2-1, with a possible D match to TRBD2 (5 bases). CDR1 and CDR2 (germline): SGHAT, FQNNGV. The CDR3 is 13 residues long. Trimming cost V 5 bases and J 6 bases, with 11 bases left between them. The CDR3 DNA reads TGTGCCAGCAGCATCGACTACCCCAATGAGCAGTTCTTC. Translated: CASSIDYPNEQFF.